This T cell receptor beta chain was documented in a study of STAT5B mutations in CD4+ large granular lymphocyte leukemia. General observations from the study: 8/27 top patient clones versus 2/35 control clones were TRBV06-family.

From germline, CDR1 is SNHLY and CDR2 FYNNEI. Trimming shortened V by 5 bases and J by 7 bases, and 12 bases separated the two germline ends. The CDR3 is 13 amino acids. On this clone: The antigen is not known.

The survey-level immunoSEQ assay was used. The method was immunoSEQ multiplex PCR; TCRdb's version includes in-frame clones alone and lacks a portion of them. The sample carries about 28,000 clones, about 81% recorded once. The sample was CD4+ T cells from blood buffy coats. The clonotype comes from a human donor in good health. V usage is TRBV2 and J usage is TRBJ1-5, with D perhaps TRBD1 (6 bases). In nucleotides, the CDR3 is TGTGCCAGCAGTTTAGGGGGGGTACAGCCCCAGCATTTT. This encodes CASSLGGVQPQHF. The full variable domain, in which reference TRBV2 and TRBJ1-5 provide the parts outside the CDR3, is EPEVTQTPSHQVTQMGQEVILRCVPISNHLYFYWYRQILGQKVEFLVSFYNNEISEKSEIFDDQFSVERPDGSNFTLKIRSTKLEDSAMYFCASSLGGVQPQHFGDGTRLSIL.